The 21 T cell receptor beta chains presented below share a single source sample, sequenced in a study of control samples from healthy donors and cancer patients. Some clones are missing from TCRdb's copy, which holds only in-frame ones; the method was immunoSEQ multiplex PCR. The data show more than 25,000 clones, approximately 94% seen once. Sequencing input: blood. The receptor set was obtained from a man aged 55 to 69 in good health.

This chain connects TRBV18 to TRBJ1-3; D perhaps matches TRBD1 (5 bases). V dropped 6 bases and J dropped 4 bases, with 10 bases sitting between them. The CDR3 contains 13 residues. CDR1 and CDR2 (germline): KGHSH, LQKENI. DNA of the CDR3: TGTGCCAGCTCCCGGGACGTCGGAAACACCATATATTTT. Translated: CASSRDVGNTIYF.

The chain has TRBV6-5 and TRBJ1-6; maybe TRBD1 (5 bases). There are 13 residues in the CDR3. Trimming left V 5 bases short and J 6 bases short, with 8 bases between. Per the germline V gene, CDR1 is MNHEY and CDR2 is SVGAGI. The CDR3 sequence is CASSQRGNSPLHF. In nucleotides, the CDR3 is TGTGCCAGCAGTCAAAGGGGTAATTCACCCCTCCACTTT.

V is TRBV5-6 and J is TRBJ1-5; D is perhaps TRBD1 (6 bases). The CDR3 covers 13 residues. Germline CDR1 and CDR2: SGHDT and YYEEEE. V was trimmed by 2 bases and J by 6 bases, leaving 9 bases between them. As DNA, the CDR3 is TGTGCCAGCAGCTTTCAGGGGATTCAGCCCCAGCATTTT. It translates to CASSFQGIQPQHF.

A remark on this clone: This specimen includes other DNA sequences encoding the same CDR3. This sequence joins TRBV2 and TRBJ1-1; a possible D gene is TRBD1 (5 bases). CDR3 length: 13 amino acids. From germline, CDR1 is SNHLY and CDR2 FYNNEI. Trimming cost V 5 bases and J 2 bases, with 9 bases left between them. The CDR3 DNA follows: TGTGCCAGCAGTCGCGACAGTAACACTGAAGCTTTCTTT. Translating gives CASSRDSNTEAFF.

The chain has TRBV15 and TRBJ1-5, with D maybe TRBD1 (5 bases). Germline lookup yields CDR1 LNHNV and CDR2 YYDKDF (reference sequence). Trimming cost V 11 bases and J 10 bases, with 21 bases left between them. The CDR3 totals 13 residues. The CDR3 region is CASRWAGGGPQHF. The CDR3 region has the DNA TGTGCCTCTCGGTGGGCGGGGGGAGGACCCCAGCATTTT.

CDR3 DNA: TGTGCCAGCACCCCCGAGTGGGGGCAGATCGATGAAAAACTGTTTTTT. Its translation is CASTPEWGQIDEKLFF. The rearrangement uses TRBV28 and TRBJ1-4; D may be TRBD1 (6 bases). Germline loops: CDR1 MDHEN, CDR2 SYDVKM. V was pared by 7 bases and J by 6 bases, with 21 bases between. The CDR3 is 16 residues long. The full variable domain, completed using reference TRBV28 and TRBJ1-4, is DVKVTQSSRYLVKRTGEKVFLECVQDMDHENMFWYRQDPGLGLRLIYFSYDVKMKEKGDIPEGYSVSREKKERFSLILESASTNQTSMYLCASTPEWGQIDEKLFFGSGTQLSVL.

The V call is TRBV11-2, the J call TRBJ2-1; D not certain. Germline V gene sequence: CDR1 SGHAT, CDR2 FQNNGV. V lost 5 bases to trimming and J lost 10 bases, with 18 bases between them. CDR3 length equals 14 residues. CDR3 sequence (DNA): TGTGCCAGCAGCCCCCCAGTGGGGTGGCCAGAGCAGTTCTTC. This translates into CASSPPVGWPEQFF.

This chain connects TRBV6-6 to TRBJ1-2; 8 bases match TRBD1. V lost 6 bases, J lost 0 bases, and 3 bases stayed unmatched. Germline V lookup: CDR1 MNHNY, CDR2 SVGAGI (reference sequence). This CDR3 spans 14 amino acids. CDR3 amino acids: CASRLTGANYGYTF. The CDR3 DNA reads as TGTGCCAGCAGACTGACAGGGGCTAACTATGGCTACACCTTC.

The chain has TRBV7-2 and TRBJ1-1; TRBD1 agrees at 7 bases. The CDR3 totals 16 residues. Germline V gene lookup returns CDR1 SGHTA and CDR2 FQGNSA. V shed 5 bases, J shed 3 bases, and the junction held 12 bases outside the gene matches. CDR3 amino acids: CASSPRTGRGDTEAFF. The CDR3, as DNA: TGTGCCAGCAGCCCCAGGACAGGCAGGGGTGACACTGAAGCTTTCTTT.

This rearrangement joins TRBV7-2 to TRBJ2-1; TRBD2 matches 8 bases. CDR1 and CDR2 from the germline V gene are SGHTA and FQGNSA. The CDR3 contains 17 residues. V gave up 7 bases and J gave up 4 bases; unmatched junction bases: 15. As DNA, the CDR3 is TGTGCCAGCACCCCAGGCGGGGGGCGCATTGAGTACAATGAGCAGTTCTTC. Translation: CASTPGGGRIEYNEQFF. Using reference TRBV7-2 and TRBJ2-1 for the parts outside the CDR3, the full variable domain is GAGVSQSPSNKVTEKGKDVELRCDPISGHTALYWYRQSLGQGLEFLIYFQGNSAPDKSGLPSDRFSAERTGGSVSTLTIQRTQQEDSAVYLCASTPGGGRIEYNEQFFGPGTRLTVL.

This chain links TRBV6-2 or TRBV6-3 with TRBJ1-2; tentative D call: TRBD1 (5 bases). The germline V and J ends were trimmed by 2 bases and 3 bases, with 13 bases remaining between them. The CDR3 spans 15 residues. Germline V gene data show CDR1 as MNHEY and CDR2 as SVGEGT. The CDR3 region has the DNA TGTGCCAGCAGTTACGCAGGGTTGGGCGACTATGGCTACACCTTC. Amino acids: CASSYAGLGDYGYTF.

The V and J genes are TRBV14 and TRBJ1-1; D uncertain. The CDR3 sequence is 11 residues long. With 3 bases removed from V and 3 bases from J, the gap between germline ends came to 2 bases. The germline gives CDR1 SGHDN, CDR2 FVKESK. Here the CDR3 reads CASSQYTEAFF. The CDR3 nucleotides read TGTGCCAGCAGCCAGTACACTGAAGCTTTCTTT.

V and J are TRBV3-1 (or the pseudogene TRBV3-2) and TRBJ1-2, with 10 positions matching TRBD1. Losses at the gene ends were 8 bases for V and 4 bases for J; bases not matched to a gene: 10. The CDR3 is 15 amino acids. The germline V gene has CDR1 LGHDT and CDR2 YNNKEL (reference sequence). The CDR3 is CASSRTGGSGYGYTF. The CDR3 nucleotides are TGTGCCAGCTCTCGGACAGGGGGGTCAGGCTATGGCTACACCTTC.

The V gene is TRBV19, the J gene TRBJ2-1, with D tentatively TRBD2 (6 bases). CDR3 size: 14 residues. The V end was cut by 8 bases, the J end by 5 bases, with 16 bases between. Germline V gene sequence: CDR1 LNHDA, CDR2 SQIVND (reference sequence). Here the CDR3 reads CASYSGVSNNEQFF. Here the CDR3 DNA reads TGTGCCAGTTACTCGGGGGTCTCGAACAATGAGCAGTTCTTC.

V usage is TRBV4-3 and J usage is TRBJ1-3; 7 bases line up with TRBD1. From germline, CDR1 is LGHNA and CDR2 YSLEER. The CDR3 runs to 15 residues. V trimming: 0 bases; J trimming: 6 bases; junction bases outside the gene matches: 5. The CDR3 DNA is TGCGCCAGCAGCCAAGATAGAAGGGGGCTAAACACCATATATTTT. Its translation: CASSQDRRGLNTIYF.

The rearrangement links TRBV19 to TRBJ1-1, with D possibly being TRBD1 (5 bases). CDR3 length equals 14 residues. Germline CDR1 is LNHDA and CDR2 is SQIVND (reference sequence). Trimming cost V 6 bases and J 1 base, with 12 bases left between them. CDR3 sequence reads: CASRASGTNTEAFF. The CDR3 nucleotides are TGTGCCAGTAGGGCGTCAGGGACGAACACTGAAGCTTTCTTT.

CDR3: CASSLVPGLQNNEQFF. DNA of the CDR3: TGCGCCAGCAGCTTGGTCCCGGGACTACAAAACAATGAGCAGTTCTTC. The V call is TRBV5-1, the J call TRBJ2-1, with 7 bases identical to TRBD2. V gave up 0 bases and J gave up 5 bases; unmatched junction bases: 8. CDR1 and CDR2 from the germline V gene are SGHRS and YFSETQ. CDR3 length: 16 amino acids.

This clone appeared a single time. The rearrangement uses TRBV9 and TRBJ2-7; 11 bases align to TRBD2. CDR1 is SGDLS, CDR2 YYNGEE, per germline. The ends lost 4 bases at V and 7 bases at J; junction bases unmatched: 16. The CDR3 is made up of 17 amino acids. The CDR3 is CASSPSSRLAGRDEQYF. The CDR3 bases are TGTGCCAGCAGCCCTTCGTCCCGACTAGCGGGGAGGGATGAGCAGTACTTC.

The CDR3 DNA sequence: TGTGCCTATGGACCTAGCGGGCCCCCAGATACGCAGTATTTT. It yields the protein CAYGPSGPPDTQYF. This chain uses TRBV3-1 (or the pseudogene TRBV3-2) with TRBJ2-3; the match to TRBD2 covers 8 bases. Germline assignment: CDR1 LGHDT and CDR2 YNNKEL (reference sequence). The CDR3 loop spans 14 amino acids. Trimming removed 11 bases from V and 4 bases from J; junction bases left unmatched: 11.

The J gene is TRBJ2-1, the V gene TRBV28; D uncertain. The CDR3 loop spans 11 amino acids. The germline V gene encodes CDR1 MDHEN and CDR2 SYDVKM. Trimming took 2 bases from V and 7 from J, leaving 3 bases between them. CDR3 loop: CASSLLNEQFF. CDR3 DNA: TGTGCCAGCAGTTTACTTAATGAGCAGTTCTTC.

The CDR3 DNA reads as TGTGCCAGCAGTTTTGGAGGGGCCGCTTTCTTT. Its translation: CASSFGGAAFF. V is TRBV12-3 or TRBV12-4 and J is TRBJ1-1; maybe TRBD1 (5 bases). V dropped 3 bases and J dropped 11 bases, with 10 bases sitting between them. CDR3 length: 11 residues.